The rows below give T cell receptor beta chains drawn from one sample of a study of Graves' ophthalmopathy and Graves' hyperthyroidism. TCRdb reanalysed the multiplex PCR reads using MiXCR and keeps one entry per CDR3 protein. The repertoire includes 350,000 to 400,000 distinct CDR3 sequences, around 16% of them detected once, and 1.6% sits in the top ten. Sequencing input: peripheral blood. Receptors originate from a woman younger than 30 with Graves' ophthalmopathy. CDR3s include the opening cysteine and the closing phenylalanine or tryptophan. D genes are given only for firm matches. Clone size, where shown, is once, few, many, or a class for clones that have expanded.

d_call,v_call,clone_size,j_call,cdr3_length,cdr3_aa,cdr3_nt
.,TRBV5-1,many,TRBJ1-1,15,CASSLVRTMNTEAFF,TGCGCCAGCAGCTTGGTCCGGACCATGAACACTGAAGCTTTCTTT
.,TRBV28,few,TRBJ1-6,16,CASSSLRGPYNSPLHF,TGTGCCAGCAGTTCCCTCCGGGGACCTTATAATTCACCCCTCCACTTT
.,TRBV30,.,TRBJ1-1,15,CAWRGSGTLNTEAFF,TGTGCCTGGAGAGGGTCGGGGACTTTGAACACTGAAGCTTTCTTT
TRBD1,TRBV7-2,many,TRBJ1-5,14,CASSLQGAKEPQHF,TGTGCCAGCAGCCTGCAGGGGGCCAAGGAGCCCCAGCATTTT
.,TRBV24-1,many,TRBJ2-7,15,CATSESQGGSYEQYF,TGTGCCACCAGTGAGAGCCAGGGGGGCTCCTACGAGCAGTACTTC
.,TRBV29-1,.,TRBJ2-7,13,CSGGRGTVGEQYF,TGCAGCGGGGGGAGGGGGACGGTGGGCGAGCAGTACTTC
.,TRBV6-2/TRBV6-3,.,TRBJ2-7,13,CASNGGGQGRQYF,TGTGCCAGCAACGGGGGAGGCCAGGGAAGGCAGTACTTC
.,TRBV11-2,many,TRBJ1-1,18,CASSFGSVRGDLNTEAFF,.
TRBD1,TRBV24-1,.,TRBJ1-2,14,CATSEGTANYGYTF,TGTGCCACCAGTGAAGGGACAGCAAACTATGGCTACACCTTC
.,TRBV20-1,.,TRBJ1-5,14,CSASRGVGVQPQHF,TGCAGTGCTAGCCGCGGGGTAGGGGTTCAGCCCCAGCATTTT
.,TRBV12-3/TRBV12-4,many,TRBJ2-7,12,CASSPTAYEQYF,TGTGCCAGCAGTCCGACAGCCTACGAGCAGTACTTC
.,TRBV5-5,.,TRBJ1-5,15,CASSLEGGNYQPQHF,TGTGCCAGCAGCTTGGAGGGGGGGAATTATCAGCCCCAGCATTTT
.,TRBV12-5,many,TRBJ1-1,15,CASGFGQGRPTEAFF,TGTGCTAGTGGTTTTGGGCAGGGAAGGCCGACTGAAGCTTTCTTT
.,TRBV4-3,many,TRBJ1-6,14,CASSRRRAAEPLHF,TGCGCCAGCAGCCGACGTCGGGCAGCGGAACCCCTCCACTTT
.,TRBV12-5,many,TRBJ2-7,12,CASVAEPYEQYF,TGTGCTAGTGTGGCAGAACCATACGAGCAGTACTTC
TRBD2,TRBV19,many,TRBJ2-7,16,CASSMPGLAGSYEQYF,TGTGCCAGTAGTATGCCGGGACTAGCGGGATCCTACGAGCAGTACTTC
.,TRBV9,few,TRBJ1-1,13,CASSARPDTEAFF,TGTGCCAGCAGCGCCCGCCCGGATACTGAAGCTTTCTTT
.,TRBV27,many,TRBJ2-2,18,CASSLGQLLIANTGELFF,TGTGCCAGCAGTTTAGGGCAGCTTCTTATTGCGAACACCGGGGAGCTGTTTTTT
.,TRBV6-5,few,TRBJ2-5,15,CASSSRDSLQETQYF,TGTGCCAGCAGTTCTAGGGACTCGCTGCAAGAGACCCAGTACTTC
TRBD1,TRBV12-3/TRBV12-4,.,TRBJ1-2,12,CASIREQGLYTF,TGTGCCAGCATTCGGGAACAGGGGCTCTACACCTTC
.,TRBV12-3/TRBV12-4,many,TRBJ2-7,14,CASTRGGAAYEQYF,TGTGCCAGCACCCGAGGGGGGGCCGCCTACGAGCAGTACTTC
TRBD1,TRBV20-1,many,TRBJ1-2,15,CSARATGGRGYGYTF,TGCAGTGCTAGAGCAACAGGGGGCAGGGGATATGGCTACACCTTC
TRBD1,TRBV29-1,.,TRBJ2-7,13,CSAKVTGGDEQYF,TGCAGCGCCAAGGTAACAGGGGGCGACGAGCAGTACTTC
.,TRBV7-2,.,TRBJ1-2,12,CASSLPGRGYTF,TGTGCCAGCAGCTTGCCAGGTCGTGGCTACACCTTC
TRBD2,TRBV3-1,many,TRBJ2-2,22,CASSRLGQRLAGEIANTGELFF,TGTGCCAGCAGCCGCCTCGGTCAGCGACTAGCGGGAGAGATCGCGAACACCGGGGAGCTGTTTTTT
TRBD1,TRBV6-5,many,TRBJ1-2,14,CASRGRDREDGYTF,TGTGCCAGCAGAGGAAGGGACAGGGAGGATGGCTACACCTTC
TRBD1,TRBV6-5,many,TRBJ2-7,15,CASSYSPSTGTEQYF,TGTGCCAGCAGTTACTCGCCATCGACAGGGACCGAGCAGTACTTC
TRBD1,TRBV5-1,many,TRBJ1-1,15,CASSSGDRGATEAFF,TGCGCCAGCAGCTCGGGAGACAGGGGTGCCACTGAAGCTTTCTTT
.,TRBV7-2,many,TRBJ1-2,12,CASSLAQDGYTF,TGTGCCAGCAGCTTAGCGCAGGATGGCTACACCTTC
.,TRBV20-1,few,TRBJ2-7,15,CSARWRTKIRNEQYF,TGCAGTGCTAGGTGGAGAACCAAAATACGGAACGAGCAGTACTTC
.,TRBV11-3,many,TRBJ2-7,15,CASSLKAGISYEQYF,TGTGCCAGCAGCTTAAAAGCAGGGATCTCCTACGAGCAGTACTTC
.,TRBV2,many,TRBJ2-5,12,CASNSDQETQYF,TGTGCCAGCAATTCAGACCAAGAGACCCAGTACTTC
TRBD1,TRBV28,many,TRBJ1-6,15,CASSAPQGDNSPLHF,TGTGCCAGCAGTGCCCCCCAGGGGGATAATTCACCCCTCCACTTT
TRBD2,TRBV7-2,many,TRBJ2-7,18,CASSSIPGTSGSVNEQYF,TGTGCCAGCAGCTCAATACCCGGGACTAGCGGGAGTGTTAACGAGCAGTACTTC
.,TRBV7-9,many,TRBJ2-5,17,CASSHGQLELTQETQYF,TGTGCCAGCAGCCACGGGCAATTGGAACTCACCCAAGAGACCCAGTACTTC
TRBD2,TRBV12-3/TRBV12-4,many,TRBJ2-5,15,CASRGLAGGRETQYF,TGTGCCAGCAGGGGACTAGCGGGAGGCAGAGAGACCCAGTACTTC
TRBD2,TRBV20-1,.,TRBJ2-4,16,CSATRPTSGGRNIQYF,TGCAGTGCTACCAGGCCCACTAGCGGGGGACGGAACATTCAGTACTTC
.,TRBV10-3,many,TRBJ2-5,13,CAISVGRRETQYF,TGTGCCATCAGTGTAGGACGCCGCGAGACCCAGTACTTC
.,TRBV5-1,many,TRBJ2-7,14,CASSSQGSNYEQYF,TGCGCCAGCAGCTCACAGGGCTCAAACTACGAGCAGTACTTC
TRBD2,TRBV7-2,many,TRBJ2-7,17,CASSAAGGRIISYEQYF,TGTGCCAGCAGCGCAGCGGGGGGCCGGATTATTTCTTACGAGCAGTACTTC
.,TRBV3-1,many,TRBJ2-2,14,CASSQVAGAGELFF,TGTGCCAGCAGCCAAGTGGCAGGGGCCGGGGAGCTGTTTTTT
.,TRBV7-2,many,TRBJ1-1,15,CASSRTRDLNTEAFF,TGTGCCAGCAGCCGTACCAGGGATCTGAACACTGAAGCTTTCTTT
.,TRBV28,many,TRBJ2-2,12,CAASPGGGELFF,TGTGCCGCCTCCCCAGGAGGAGGGGAGCTGTTTTTT
TRBD1,TRBV4-1,.,TRBJ1-3,16,CASSPLGQGARNTIYF,TGCGCCAGCAGCCCACTCGGACAGGGCGCTAGAAACACCATATATTTT
.,TRBV7-2,few,TRBJ1-2,15,CASSLAEATNYGYTF,TGTGCCAGCAGCTTAGCGGAAGCGACTAACTATGGCTACACCTTC
.,TRBV10-3,many,TRBJ1-5,14,CAISESGGNQPQHF,TGTGCCATCAGTGAGTCAGGGGGAAATCAGCCCCAGCATTTT
.,TRBV3-1,.,TRBJ1-1,14,CASSSSITNTEAFF,TGTGCCAGCAGCTCTTCGATTACCAACACTGAAGCTTTCTTT
.,TRBV29-1,many,TRBJ1-5,12,CSVGGVNQPQHF,TGCAGCGTTGGGGGGGTCAATCAGCCCCAGCATTTT
.,TRBV19,many,TRBJ1-1,16,CASSIDPRSMNTEAFF,TGTGCCAGTAGTATAGATCCGCGGTCTATGAACACTGAAGCTTTCTTT
.,TRBV11-2,.,TRBJ2-7,16,CASSLFGGSGSYEQYF,TGTGCCAGCAGCTTATTCGGGGGCAGCGGATCCTACGAGCAGTACTTC
.,TRBV28,many,TRBJ2-2,16,CASNGEQGLSTGELFF,TGTGCCAGCAATGGGGAACAGGGACTGTCGACCGGGGAGCTGTTTTTT
.,TRBV30,.,TRBJ2-7,12,CAWAGFTYEQYF,TGTGCCTGGGCAGGGTTCACCTACGAGCAGTACTTC
TRBD2,TRBV6-1,.,TRBJ2-4,13,CAAGTGRGNIQYF,TGTGCCGCGGGGACGGGGAGGGGAAACATTCAGTACTTC